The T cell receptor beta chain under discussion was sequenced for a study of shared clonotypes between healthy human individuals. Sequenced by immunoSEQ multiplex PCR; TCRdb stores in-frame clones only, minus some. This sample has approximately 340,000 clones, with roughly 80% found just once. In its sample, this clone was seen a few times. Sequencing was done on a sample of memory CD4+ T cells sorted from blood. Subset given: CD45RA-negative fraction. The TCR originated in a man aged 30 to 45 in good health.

CDR3 nucleotide sequence: TGCGCCAGCAGCTTGGCCCCACAGGGGATCCAAGTGTACGAGCAGTACTTC. Translation gives CASSLAPQGIQVYEQYF. The J gene is TRBJ2-7, the V gene TRBV5-1; TRBD1 matches at 7 bases. V was pared by 0 bases and J by 4 bases, with 13 bases of the junction left unmatched. The CDR3 runs to 17 residues. Per germline, CDR1 SGHRS and CDR2 YFSETQ. The full variable domain, its missing parts supplied by reference TRBV5-1 and TRBJ2-7, is KAGVTQTPRYLIKTRGQQVTLSCSPISGHRSVSWYQQTPGQGLQFLFEYFSETQRNKGNFPGRFSGRQFSNSRSEMNVSTLELGDSALYLCASSLAPQGIQVYEQYFGPGTRLTVT.